This paragraph covers one TCR beta chain sequence. Deletions cut 5 bases from V and 1 base from J, with 11 bases between. The CDR3 sequence is 14 residues long. Germline CDR1 reads LGHNT; CDR2 reads FRNRAP. Repertoires were generated with immunoSEQ multiplex PCR, while TCRdb's copy carries only in-frame clones and drops some. Of over 120,000 clones listed, about four fifths are singletons. The record originates from a study of blood T cell repertoires in COVID-19. As for the study in general: The origin of the acute and convalescent COVID-19 samples was the United States, Italy and Spain.

Sequencing used peripheral blood. J is TRBJ1-2 and V is TRBV12-5, with D unresolved. This sequence was found in a man aged 70 or older who had recovered from COVID-19. The CDR3 reads CASGDEGVNYGYTF. DNA for the CDR3: TGTGCTAGTGGTGACGAGGGAGTTAACTATGGCTACACCTTC. The full variable domain, with the rest looked up from reference TRBV12-5 and TRBJ1-2, is DARVTQTPRHKVTEMGQEVTMRCQPILGHNTVFWYRQTMMQGLELLAYFRNRAPLDDSGMPKDRFSAEMPDATLATLKIQPSEPRDSAVYFCASGDEGVNYGYTFGSGTRLTVV.